This is a list of T cell receptor beta chains from one sample in a study of T cell responses to AZD1222 COVID-19 vaccine. The protocol was immunoSEQ multiplex PCR, while the TCRdb copy is restricted to in-frame clones and leaves out a portion. The repertoire has 200,000 or so clones, approximately 92% of them found once; the top ten carry about 10%. The sequencing here drew on peripheral blood, taken on day 0 of AZD1222 vaccination. These receptors all stem from an adult in good health. CDR3s include the opening cysteine and the closing phenylalanine or tryptophan. Each record gives: clone size, D gene, CDR3 length, J gene, V gene, CDR3 protein, CDR3 DNA. A D gene is named only where the DNA matches it firmly. Clone size is shown for a subset of rows, as once, few, many or a class of expanded clone.

-	-	15	TRBJ2-7	TRBV27	CASGSGEGARYEQYF	TGTGCCAGCGGCTCAGGGGAGGGGGCGCGATACGAGCAGTACTTC
-	-	14	TRBJ1-1	TRBV6-5	CASSYGRSFTEAFF	TGTGCCAGCAGTTACGGCAGATCCTTCACTGAAGCTTTCTTT
-	-	14	TRBJ1-1	TRBV3-1/TRBV3-2	CASSQGELNTEAFF	TGTGCCAGCAGCCAAGGAGAATTGAACACTGAAGCTTTCTTT
-	-	15	TRBJ1-4	TRBV5-8	CASYPKGQLREKLFF	TGTGCCAGCTACCCCAAGGGCCAACTTCGGGAAAAACTGTTTTTT
-	TRBD1	17	TRBJ1-3	TRBV4-2	CASSQKGQGLSGNTIYF	TGTGCCAGCAGCCAGAAGGGACAGGGACTTTCTGGAAACACCATATATTTT
-	-	16	TRBJ2-7	TRBV18	CASSPTGTSNSYEQYF	TGTGCCAGCTCACCAACTGGGACTTCCAATTCCTACGAGCAGTACTTC
-	-	14	TRBJ2-1	TRBV7-2	CASSPRAGYNEQFF	TGTGCCAGCAGCCCCCGGGCAGGTTACAATGAGCAGTTCTTC
-	TRBD1	13	TRBJ1-4	TRBV29-1	CSVAGTGDEKLFF	TGCAGCGTTGCCGGGACAGGGGATGAAAAACTGTTTTTT
-	TRBD2	20	TRBJ2-5	TRBV18	CASSQDPGLAGATLPETQYF	TGTGCCAGCTCTCAGGATCCTGGACTAGCGGGGGCGACCCTCCCAGAGACCCAGTACTTC
-	-	12	TRBJ1-2	TRBV7-2	CASSLGQRGYTF	TGTGCCAGCAGCTTAGGACAGAGAGGCTACACCTTC
-	TRBD1	15	TRBJ1-5	TRBV4-3	CASSQATGTNQPQHF	TGCGCCAGCAGCCAGGCGACAGGGACAAATCAGCCCCAGCATTTT
-	TRBD2	14	TRBJ2-5	TRBV7-8	CASSRSGSEETQYF	TGTGCCAGCAGCCGTAGCGGGAGTGAAGAGACCCAGTACTTC
-	-	14	TRBJ2-6	TRBV28	CASSLSSGANVLTF	TGTGCCAGCAGTTTATCCTCTGGGGCCAACGTCCTGACTTTC
-	-	12	TRBJ1-2	TRBV5-1	CASSPTNYGYTF	TGCGCCAGCAGCCCTACTAACTATGGCTACACCTTC
-	-	16	TRBJ1-1	TRBV19	CASSMLRGQRNTEAFF	TGTGCCAGTAGTATGCTCAGGGGTCAGAGGAACACTGAAGCTTTCTTT
-	-	15	TRBJ2-3	TRBV11-2	CASSLVPGGTDTQYF	TGTGCCAGCAGCTTAGTTCCAGGGGGCACAGATACGCAGTATTTT
-	-	15	TRBJ1-5	TRBV7-2	CASSLQTTGYQPQHF	TGTGCCAGCAGCTTACAGACAACAGGGTATCAGCCCCAGCATTTT
-	-	15	TRBJ1-2	TRBV19	CASSPRFRGAGGYTF	TGTGCCAGTAGTCCTCGTTTCAGGGGAGCGGGTGGCTACACCTTC
once	-	16	TRBJ1-6	TRBV19	CASSIGRDAYNSPLHF	TGTGCCAGTAGTATAGGAAGGGACGCCTATAATTCACCCCTCCACTTT
-	-	15	TRBJ2-3	TRBV14	CASSQVHGASDTQYF	TGTGCCAGCAGCCAAGTCCACGGGGCCTCAGATACGCAGTATTTT
-	-	13	TRBJ1-2	TRBV5-8	CASSNERTVQTTF	TGTGCCAGCAGCAATGAACGGACGGTCCAAACCACCTTC
-	-	13	TRBJ2-1	TRBV5-6	CASRFGAGGEQFF	TGTGCCAGCAGGTTCGGGGCCGGAGGTGAGCAGTTCTTC
once	TRBD1	16	TRBJ1-4	TRBV19	CASSLLGGQGNEKLFF	TGTGCCAGTAGTCTCCTCGGAGGACAGGGAAATGAAAAACTGTTTTTT
-	TRBD1	15	TRBJ1-1	TRBV28	CASSRQGAGNTEAFF	TGTGCCAGCAGTCGACAGGGGGCAGGGAACACTGAAGCTTTCTTT
-	TRBD2	13	TRBJ2-7	TRBV12-3/TRBV12-4	CASSITGGYEQYF	TGTGCCAGCAGTATCACGGGGGGCTACGAGCAGTACTTC
-	-	14	TRBJ1-1	TRBV5-6	CASSGRWLNTEAFF	TGTGCCAGCAGCGGCCGCTGGTTGAACACTGAAGCTTTCTTT
few	-	16	TRBJ2-3	TRBV5-6	CASSLRLQGRTDTQYF	TGTGCCAGCAGCTTGCGATTGCAGGGGCGCACAGATACGCAGTATTTT
-	TRBD1	15	TRBJ1-4	TRBV4-1	CASSKTGVGGEKLFF	TGCGCCAGCAGCAAAACAGGGGTTGGGGGTGAAAAACTGTTTTTT
-	-	15	TRBJ1-5	TRBV4-3	CASSQDPGVYQPQHF	TGCGCCAGCAGCCAAGACCCTGGGGTGTATCAGCCCCAGCATTTT
-	TRBD1	15	TRBJ1-4	TRBV9	CASSDQTGAPEKLFF	TGTGCCAGCAGCGACCAGACAGGGGCCCCTGAAAAACTGTTTTTT
-	TRBD1	17	TRBJ1-5	TRBV28	CASRSTDRGYSNQPQHF	TGTGCCAGCAGGTCTACCGACAGGGGGTATAGCAATCAGCCCCAGCATTTT
-	TRBD2	13	TRBJ2-7	TRBV27	CASSPGLVYEQYF	TGTGCCAGCAGTCCGGGACTAGTCTACGAGCAGTACTTC
-	-	13	TRBJ2-2	TRBV29-1	CSVVTGRAGELFF	TGCAGCGTTGTAACAGGGAGAGCCGGGGAGCTGTTTTTT
-	-	13	TRBJ1-1	TRBV29-1	CSVELGPGRAAFF	TGCAGCGTTGAGTTGGGACCCGGGCGTGCAGCTTTCTTT
-	-	14	TRBJ1-5	TRBV5-1	CASSLGHSKAPQHF	TGCGCCAGCAGCTTGGGGCACAGCAAAGCCCCCCAGCATTTT
-	-	11	TRBJ1-2	TRBV29-1	CSARLEYGYTF	TGCAGCGCCCGGTTGGAATATGGCTACACCTTC
-	-	15	TRBJ1-6	TRBV7-2	CASSLQSSYNSPLHF	TGTGCCAGCAGCTTACAAAGCTCCTATAATTCACCCCTCCACTTT
once	-	12	TRBJ1-1	TRBV5-1	CASSLVDSEAFF	TGCGCCAGCAGCTTGGTGGACAGTGAAGCTTTCTTT
once	-	13	TRBJ1-5	TRBV5-6	CASSLGGAGTQHF	TGTGCCAGCAGCTTGGGGGGGGCCGGGACCCAGCATTTT
once	-	16	TRBJ1-3	TRBV9	CASSVDGRLSGNTIYF	TGTGCCAGCAGCGTAGATGGCAGGCTCTCTGGAAACACCATATATTTT
-	-	15	TRBJ1-6	TRBV4-2	CASSRGQTNNSPLHF	TGTGCCAGCAGCCGAGGACAGACCAATAATTCACCCCTCCACTTT
-	TRBD2	16	TRBJ2-1	TRBV19	CASSIAGVRGGNEQFF	TGTGCCAGTAGTATCGCCGGTGTGCGGGGGGGGAATGAGCAGTTCTTC
-	TRBD1	16	TRBJ2-7	TRBV5-1	CASSGGTGYSTYEQYF	TGCGCCAGCAGCGGTGGGACAGGGTACTCTACCTACGAGCAGTACTTC
-	-	18	TRBJ1-5	TRBV28	CASSFPKGQGGGNQPQHF	TGTGCCAGCAGTTTCCCGAAAGGGCAGGGCGGGGGCAATCAGCCCCAGCATTTT
-	-	18	TRBJ2-1	TRBV5-8	CASIPWVGATDTYNEQFF	TGTGCCAGCATCCCCTGGGTAGGGGCCACCGATACCTACAATGAGCAGTTCTTC
-	-	13	TRBJ2-5	TRBV10-1	CASSDTDQETQYF	TGCGCCAGCAGTGATACCGACCAAGAGACCCAGTACTTC